Listed below are T cell receptor beta chains from one sample, sequenced in a study of blood T cell repertoires in COVID-19. TCRdb's copy holds only in-frame clones and misses some; the assay was immunoSEQ multiplex PCR. The sample contains 37,000 or so clones, around 80% of which appear only once. Sequenced material: peripheral blood. The source of these receptors is a man in his fifties or sixties with acute or convalescent COVID-19. The conserved cysteine and the conserved F or W are not part of the CDR3 here. Fields, in order: V gene, J gene, CDR3 protein.

TRBV12-3/TRBV12-4	TRBJ2-7	ASSSGPEAEQY
TRBV4-1	TRBJ1-5	ASSSDNSNQPQH
TRBV5-4	TRBJ2-4	ASSLPAKNIQY
TRBV10-3	TRBJ2-1	AISAAGSYNEQF
TRBV10-3	TRBJ2-2	AISTTGEDGELF
TRBV30	TRBJ1-5	AWSVADRRFGPQH
TRBV5-5	TRBJ2-7	ASSLYRDTTYEQY
TRBV28	TRBJ1-6	ASSSPPRGRNSPLH
TRBV11-2	TRBJ2-1	ASSSGLAKYNEQF
TRBV25-1	TRBJ2-7	ASSEELADVSDEQY
TRBV7-9	TRBJ2-7	ASSFSGAYEQY
TRBV7-9	TRBJ1-2	ASSSRTGSPNYGYT
TRBV7-9	TRBJ2-5	ASSSRQGLPGETQY
TRBV7-9	TRBJ1-1	ASSLQGGGTEAF
TRBV7-9	TRBJ2-1	ASSAVSGAYNEQF
TRBV5-1	TRBJ2-5	ASSLAPRGSQETQY
TRBV5-5	TRBJ1-4	ASRTTGLPNEKLF
TRBV7-9	TRBJ1-3	ASSLETGQGSGNTIY
TRBV4-1	TRBJ2-7	ASSQVEGFEQY
TRBV19	TRBJ2-6	ASSIGQLMSSGANVLT
TRBV5-4	TRBJ2-5	ASSSTTVRGGTQY
TRBV11-3	TRBJ1-3	ASSLVATSGNTIY
TRBV29-1	TRBJ2-1	SATFGTKRF
TRBV27	TRBJ2-5	ASSQGETQY
TRBV28	TRBJ1-5	ASSLVTGANQPQH
TRBV30	TRBJ1-6	AWSAIGTQNSPLH
TRBV5-1	TRBJ2-3	ASSSRQGRADTQY
TRBV2	TRBJ2-7	ASSRTGPPHEQY
TRBV12-5	TRBJ2-7	ASSLSRTGYEQY